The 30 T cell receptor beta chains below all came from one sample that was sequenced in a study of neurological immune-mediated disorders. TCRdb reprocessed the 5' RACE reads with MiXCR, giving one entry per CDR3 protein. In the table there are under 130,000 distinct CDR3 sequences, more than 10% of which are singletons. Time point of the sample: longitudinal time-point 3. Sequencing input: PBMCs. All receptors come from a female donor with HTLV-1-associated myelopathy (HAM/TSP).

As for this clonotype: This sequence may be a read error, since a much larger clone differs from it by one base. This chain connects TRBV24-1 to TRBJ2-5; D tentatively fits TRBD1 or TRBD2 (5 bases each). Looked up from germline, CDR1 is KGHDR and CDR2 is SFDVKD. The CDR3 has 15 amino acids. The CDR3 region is CTTSDFVRGRETQYF. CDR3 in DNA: TGTACCACCAGTGATTTCGTCCGGGGCAGGGAGACCCAGTACTTC.

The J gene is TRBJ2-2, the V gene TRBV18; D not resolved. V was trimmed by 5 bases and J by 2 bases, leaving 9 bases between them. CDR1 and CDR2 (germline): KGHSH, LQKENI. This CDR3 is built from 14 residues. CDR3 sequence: CASSRAENTGELFF. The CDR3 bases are TGTGCCAGCTCAAGGGCAGAAAACACCGGGGAGCTGTTTTTT.

CDR3 bases: TGTGCCAGCAGCTTTCGGGGTCTCGGATACGAGCAGTACTTC. As protein: CASSFRGLGYEQYF. This chain connects TRBV5-5 to TRBJ2-7, with a tentative D call TRBD2 (5 bases). Germline CDR1 is SGHKS and CDR2 is YYEKEE (reference sequence). V lost 2 bases and J lost 4, with 13 bases in between. The CDR3 has 14 amino acids.

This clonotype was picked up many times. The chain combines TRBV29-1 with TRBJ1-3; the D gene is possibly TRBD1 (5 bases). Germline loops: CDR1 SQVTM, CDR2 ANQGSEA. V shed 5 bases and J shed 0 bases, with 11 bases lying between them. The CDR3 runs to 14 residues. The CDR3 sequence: CSVRDASSGNTIYF. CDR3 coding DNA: TGCAGCGTTCGGGACGCGAGCTCTGGAAACACCATATATTTT.

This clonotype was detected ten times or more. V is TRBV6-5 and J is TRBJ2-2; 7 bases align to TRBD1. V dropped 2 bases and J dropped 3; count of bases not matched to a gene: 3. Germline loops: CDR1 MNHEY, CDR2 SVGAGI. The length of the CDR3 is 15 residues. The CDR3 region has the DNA TGTGCCAGCAGTTACGACAGGGCGTACACCGGGGAGCTGTTTTTT. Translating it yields CASSYDRAYTGELFF.

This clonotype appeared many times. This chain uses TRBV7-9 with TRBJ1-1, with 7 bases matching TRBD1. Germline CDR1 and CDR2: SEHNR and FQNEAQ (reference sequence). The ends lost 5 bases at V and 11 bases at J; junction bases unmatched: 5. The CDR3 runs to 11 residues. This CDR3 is CASSRDRVAFF. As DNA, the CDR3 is TGTGCCAGCAGCAGAGACAGGGTTGCTTTCTTT.

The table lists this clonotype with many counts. In nucleotides, the CDR3 is TGTGCCAGCAGTTCCCCTTCACGATACGAGCAGTACTTC. It encodes CASSSPSRYEQYF. The rearrangement joins TRBV28 to TRBJ2-7, with D uncertain. CDR1 MDHEN and CDR2 SYDVKM come from the germline V gene. Trimming took off 4 bases at V and 4 bases at J, with 11 bases between the two ends. The CDR3 spans 13 residues.

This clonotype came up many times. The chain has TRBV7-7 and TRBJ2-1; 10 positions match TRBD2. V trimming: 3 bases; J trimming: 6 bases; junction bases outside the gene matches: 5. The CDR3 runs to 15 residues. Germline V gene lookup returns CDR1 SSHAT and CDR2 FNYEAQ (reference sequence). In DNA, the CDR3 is TGTGCCAGCAGCTTTTCTGTAGCGGGGGGCAATGAGCAGTTCTTC. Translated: CASSFSVAGGNEQFF.

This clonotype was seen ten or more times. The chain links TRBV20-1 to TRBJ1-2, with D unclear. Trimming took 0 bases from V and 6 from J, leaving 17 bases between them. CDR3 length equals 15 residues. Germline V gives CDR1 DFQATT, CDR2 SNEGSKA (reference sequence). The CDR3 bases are TGCAGTGCTAGAGATGGTGGCCGGCCGGGGAATGGCTACACCTTC. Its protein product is CSARDGGRPGNGYTF.

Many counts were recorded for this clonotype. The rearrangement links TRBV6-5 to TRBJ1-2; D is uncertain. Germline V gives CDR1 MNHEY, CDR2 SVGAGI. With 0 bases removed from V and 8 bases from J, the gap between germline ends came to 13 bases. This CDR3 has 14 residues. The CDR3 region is CASSYSPGIRGYTF. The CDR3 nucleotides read TGTGCCAGCAGTTACTCCCCGGGCATACGGGGCTACACCTTC.

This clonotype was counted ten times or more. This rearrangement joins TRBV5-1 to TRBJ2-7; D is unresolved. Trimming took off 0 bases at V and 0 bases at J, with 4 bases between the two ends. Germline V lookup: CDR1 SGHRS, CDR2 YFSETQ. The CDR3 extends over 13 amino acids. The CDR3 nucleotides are TGCGCCAGCAGCTTGGGTTACTCCTACGAGCAGTACTTC. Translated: CASSLGYSYEQYF.

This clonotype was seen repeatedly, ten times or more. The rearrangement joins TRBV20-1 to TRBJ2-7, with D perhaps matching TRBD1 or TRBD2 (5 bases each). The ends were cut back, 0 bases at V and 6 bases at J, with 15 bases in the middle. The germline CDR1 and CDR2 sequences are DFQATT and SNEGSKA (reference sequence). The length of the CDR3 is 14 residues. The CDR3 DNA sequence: TGCAGTGCTAGAGAGCTAGGGGACCAAATCGAGCAGTACTTC. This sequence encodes CSARELGDQIEQYF.

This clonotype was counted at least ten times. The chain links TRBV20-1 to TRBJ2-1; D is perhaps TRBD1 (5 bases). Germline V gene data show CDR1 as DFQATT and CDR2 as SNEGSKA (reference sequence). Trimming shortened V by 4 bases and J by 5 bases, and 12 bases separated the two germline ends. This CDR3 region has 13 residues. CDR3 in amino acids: CSAIHRTNNEQFF. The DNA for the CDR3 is TGCAGTGCTATTCATAGGACAAACAATGAGCAGTTCTTC.

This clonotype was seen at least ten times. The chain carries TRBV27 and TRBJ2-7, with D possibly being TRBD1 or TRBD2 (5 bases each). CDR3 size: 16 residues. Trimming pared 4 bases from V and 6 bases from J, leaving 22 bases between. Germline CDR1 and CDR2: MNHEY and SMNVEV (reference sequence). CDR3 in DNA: TGTGCCAGCAGTTCTATCGGGACCGCCTTTTTCTCCGAGCAGTACTTC. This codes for CASSSIGTAFFSEQYF.

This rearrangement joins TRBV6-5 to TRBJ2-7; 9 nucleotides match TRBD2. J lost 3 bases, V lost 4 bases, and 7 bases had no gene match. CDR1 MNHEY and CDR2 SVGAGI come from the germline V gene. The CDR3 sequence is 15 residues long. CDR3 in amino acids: CASSSHSGGSYEQYF. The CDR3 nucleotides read TGTGCCAGCAGTTCCCACAGCGGGGGGAGCTACGAGCAGTACTTC.

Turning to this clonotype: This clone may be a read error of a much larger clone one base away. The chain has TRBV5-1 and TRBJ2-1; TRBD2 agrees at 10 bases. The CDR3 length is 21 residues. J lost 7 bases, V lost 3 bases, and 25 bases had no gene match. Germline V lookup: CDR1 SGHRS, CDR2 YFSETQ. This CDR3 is CASSSGLARGSGTGRGNEQFF. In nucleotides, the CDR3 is TGCGCCAGCAGCTCGGGACTAGCGCGGGGGTCTGGAACGGGCCGGGGAAATGAGCAGTTCTTC. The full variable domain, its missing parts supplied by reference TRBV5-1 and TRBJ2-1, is KAGVTQTPRYLIKTRGQQVTLSCSPISGHRSVSWYQQTPGQGLQFLFEYFSETQRNKGNFPGRFSGRQFSNSRSEMNVSTLELGDSALYLCASSSGLARGSGTGRGNEQFFGPGTRLTVL.

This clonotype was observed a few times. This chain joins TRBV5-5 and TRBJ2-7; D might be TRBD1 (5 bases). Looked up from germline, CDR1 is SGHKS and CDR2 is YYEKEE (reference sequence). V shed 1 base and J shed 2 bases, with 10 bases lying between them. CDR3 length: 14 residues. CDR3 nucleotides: TGTGCCAGCAGCTTGTATCTGACAGCCTACGAGCAGTACTTC. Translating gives CASSLYLTAYEQYF.

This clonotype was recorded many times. CDR3 nucleotide sequence: TGCGCCAGCGGTACCGACAGCGCGAACACCGGGGAGCTGTTTTTT. This encodes CASGTDSANTGELFF. V gene TRBV5-1 combines with J gene TRBJ2-2; tentative D call: TRBD1 (5 bases). CDR1 is SGHRS, CDR2 YFSETQ, per germline. Between the trimmed V and J ends, which lost 7 bases and 0 bases, there was a span of 13 bases. The CDR3 consists of 15 residues.

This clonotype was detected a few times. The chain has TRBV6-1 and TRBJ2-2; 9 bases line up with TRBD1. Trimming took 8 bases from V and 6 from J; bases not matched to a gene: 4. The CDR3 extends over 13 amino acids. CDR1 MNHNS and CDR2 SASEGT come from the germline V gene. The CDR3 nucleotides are TGTGCCAGCTATCGACAGGGGGCCGGGGAGCTGTTTTTT. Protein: CASYRQGAGELFF.

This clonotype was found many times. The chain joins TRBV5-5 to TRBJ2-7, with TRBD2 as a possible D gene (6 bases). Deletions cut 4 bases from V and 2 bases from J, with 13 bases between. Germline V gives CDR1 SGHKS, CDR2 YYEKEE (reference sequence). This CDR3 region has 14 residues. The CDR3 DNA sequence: TGTGCCAGCAGCGGCGGGACTCCTACCTACGAGCAGTACTTC. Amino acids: CASSGGTPTYEQYF.

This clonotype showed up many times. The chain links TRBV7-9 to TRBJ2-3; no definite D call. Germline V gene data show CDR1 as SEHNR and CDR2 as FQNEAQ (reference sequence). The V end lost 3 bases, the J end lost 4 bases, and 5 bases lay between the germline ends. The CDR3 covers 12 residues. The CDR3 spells CASSFQADTQYF. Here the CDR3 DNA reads TGTGCCAGCAGCTTTCAAGCAGATACGCAGTATTTT.

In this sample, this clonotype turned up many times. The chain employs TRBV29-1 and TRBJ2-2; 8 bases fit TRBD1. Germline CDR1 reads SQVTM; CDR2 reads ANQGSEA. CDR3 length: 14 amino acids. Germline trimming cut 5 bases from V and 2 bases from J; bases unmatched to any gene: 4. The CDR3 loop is CSVRRGPNTGELFF. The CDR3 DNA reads TGCAGCGTTCGCAGGGGGCCTAACACCGGGGAGCTGTTTTTT.

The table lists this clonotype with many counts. The CDR3, as DNA: TGTGCCAGCAGCCTCGCGGTGGGTGAGCAGTTCTTC. Translating gives CASSLAVGEQFF. The chain couples TRBV7-2 to TRBJ2-1; D is unresolved. The germline gives CDR1 SGHTA, CDR2 FQGNSA. The CDR3 totals 12 residues. Trimming removed 5 bases from V and 9 bases from J, with 11 bases in between.

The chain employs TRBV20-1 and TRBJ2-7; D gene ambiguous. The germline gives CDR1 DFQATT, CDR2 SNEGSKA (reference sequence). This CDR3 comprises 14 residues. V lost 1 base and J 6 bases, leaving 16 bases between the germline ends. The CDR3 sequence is CSARGLNRAVEQYF. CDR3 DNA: TGCAGTGCTAGAGGCCTTAATCGGGCGGTCGAGCAGTACTTC.

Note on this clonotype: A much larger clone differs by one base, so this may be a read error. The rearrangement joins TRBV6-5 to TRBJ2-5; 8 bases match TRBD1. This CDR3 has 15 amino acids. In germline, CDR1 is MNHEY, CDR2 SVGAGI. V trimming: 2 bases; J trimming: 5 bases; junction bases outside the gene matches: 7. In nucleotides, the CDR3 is TGTGCCAGCAGTTACAGGGCAGGGGGCAGTGAGACCCAGTACTTC. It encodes CASSYRAGGSETQYF.

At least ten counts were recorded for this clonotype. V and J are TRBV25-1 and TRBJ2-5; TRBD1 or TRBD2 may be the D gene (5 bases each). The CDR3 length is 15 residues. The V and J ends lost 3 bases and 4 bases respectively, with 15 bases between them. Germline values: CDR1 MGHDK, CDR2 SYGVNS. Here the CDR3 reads CASSEPGTARETQYF. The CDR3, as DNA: TGTGCCAGCAGTGAGCCCGGGACCGCCCGAGAGACCCAGTACTTC.

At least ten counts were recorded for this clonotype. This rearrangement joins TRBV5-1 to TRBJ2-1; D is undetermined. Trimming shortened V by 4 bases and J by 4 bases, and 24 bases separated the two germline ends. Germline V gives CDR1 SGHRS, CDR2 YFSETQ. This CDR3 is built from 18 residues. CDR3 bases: TGCGCCAGCAGCCCGACACCCCCGGAAATTGGACGGTACAATGAGCAGTTCTTC. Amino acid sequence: CASSPTPPEIGRYNEQFF.

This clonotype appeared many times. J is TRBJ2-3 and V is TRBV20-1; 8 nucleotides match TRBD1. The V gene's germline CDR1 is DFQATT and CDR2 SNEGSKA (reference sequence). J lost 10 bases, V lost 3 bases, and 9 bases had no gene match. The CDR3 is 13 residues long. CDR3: CSARAGQGRSQYF. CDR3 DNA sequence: TGCAGTGCTAGGGCAGGACAGGGACGTTCGCAGTATTTT.

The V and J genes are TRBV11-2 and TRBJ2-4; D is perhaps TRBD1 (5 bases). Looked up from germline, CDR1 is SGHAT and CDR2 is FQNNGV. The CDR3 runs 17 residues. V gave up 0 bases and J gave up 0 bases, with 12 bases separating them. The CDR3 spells CASSLDGYRLAKNIQYF. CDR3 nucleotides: TGTGCCAGCAGCTTAGATGGCTACAGGCTAGCCAAAAACATTCAGTACTTC.

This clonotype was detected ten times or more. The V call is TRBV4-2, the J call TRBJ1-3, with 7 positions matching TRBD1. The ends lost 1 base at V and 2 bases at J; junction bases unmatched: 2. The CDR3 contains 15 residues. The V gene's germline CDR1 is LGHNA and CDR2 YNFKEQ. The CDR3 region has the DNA TGTGCCAGCAGCCAAGGAGGGGGCCCTGGAAACACCATATATTTT. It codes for CASSQGGGPGNTIYF.